The next 26 T cell receptor beta chains were all read from a single sample in a study of OX40 agonist ivuxolimab in advanced cancers. The assay was immunoSEQ multiplex PCR, and TCRdb's table has in-frame clones only and misses some. The data show 75,000 to 95,000 clones, around 90% seen once. Specimen: CD4+ or CD8+ T cells sorted from blood, collected in a trial of the OX40 agonist ivuxolimab. The receptors come from an adult with an advanced solid tumor such as melanoma, head and neck, liver or kidney cancer.

The chain has TRBV6-5 and TRBJ1-2; TRBD1 aligns across 7 bases. The V gene end was trimmed by 2 bases and the J gene end by 5 bases; junction bases not matched to a gene: 8. Germline CDR1 reads MNHEY; CDR2 reads SVGAGI. There are 15 residues in the CDR3. CDR3 sequence: CASSYVAGGLYGYTF. In nucleotides, the CDR3 is TGTGCCAGCAGTTACGTGGCAGGGGGTCTTTATGGCTACACCTTC.

The chain combines TRBV5-5 with TRBJ1-4, with 9 bases identical to TRBD1. CDR1 is SGHKS, CDR2 YYEKEE, per germline (reference sequence). The CDR3 is 14 amino acids. V dropped 4 bases and J dropped 8; count of bases not matched to a gene: 6. Here the CDR3 reads CASSPGQGSEKLFF. Here the CDR3 DNA reads TGTGCCAGCAGCCCGGGACAGGGTAGCGAAAAACTGTTTTTT.

This clone has only one observation. V usage is TRBV18 and J usage is TRBJ2-1; TRBD2 matches 8 bases. J gave up 7 bases and V 0 bases, and 5 bases lay outside the gene matches. This CDR3 comprises 15 residues. In germline, CDR1 is KGHSH, CDR2 LQKENI. The CDR3 here is CASSPPSGTRNEQFF. In nucleotides, the CDR3 is TGTGCCAGCTCACCACCTAGCGGGACGAGGAATGAGCAGTTCTTC.

This chain uses TRBV2 with TRBJ2-7, with TRBD2 matching 15 bases. The J segment lost 9 bases and the V segment lost 6 bases, leaving 6 bases of the junction unmatched. The CDR3 is 14 residues long. CDR1 and CDR2 (germline): SNHLY, FYNNEI. CDR3 amino acids: CASSEQGLAGGQYF. For the CDR3, the DNA is TGTGCCAGCAGCGAACAGGGACTAGCGGGGGGGCAGTACTTC.

The chain uses TRBV29-1 and TRBJ1-1, with no clear D. V was clipped by 3 bases and J by 1 base, with 12 bases between them. The CDR3 loop spans 14 amino acids. CDR1 is SQVTM and CDR2 is ANQGSEA in the germline V gene. This chain's CDR3 is CSVDMGFGNTEAFF. Here the CDR3 DNA reads TGCAGCGTTGACATGGGGTTTGGGAACACTGAAGCTTTCTTT.

This chain connects TRBV6-5 to TRBJ2-5, with 7 nucleotides matching TRBD1. The V gene's germline CDR1 is MNHEY and CDR2 SVGAGI. The J segment lost 2 bases and the V segment lost 7 bases, leaving 7 bases of the junction unmatched. This CDR3 is built from 14 residues. CDR3 in DNA: TGTGCCAGCAAAACAGGGGCACAGCAAGAGACCCAGTACTTC. As protein: CASKTGAQQETQYF.

The V and J genes are TRBV27 and TRBJ2-1; 7 positions agree with TRBD1. J gave up 9 bases and V 3 bases, and 2 bases lay outside the gene matches. In germline, CDR1 is MNHEY, CDR2 SMNVEV (reference sequence). There are 12 residues in the CDR3. The CDR3 DNA follows: TGTGCCAGCAGTTTCAGGGGGATTGAGCAGTTCTTC. Protein sequence: CASSFRGIEQFF.

This clone was observed once. The chain combines TRBV5-4 with TRBJ2-6; D ambiguous. Germline lookup yields CDR1 SGHNT and CDR2 YYREEE (reference sequence). The CDR3 covers 14 residues. V was clipped by 4 bases and J by 2 bases, with 7 bases between them. CDR3 nucleotide sequence: TGTGCCAGCAGCCCCCGGGCTGGGGCCAACGTCCTGACTTTC. Translation gives CASSPRAGANVLTF. The complete variable domain, with remaining parts taken from reference TRBV5-4 and TRBJ2-6, reads ETGVTQSPTHLIKTRGQQVTLRCSSQSGHNTVSWYQQALGQGPQFIFQYYREEENGRGNFPPRFSGLQFPNYSSELNVNALELDDSALYLCASSPRAGANVLTFGAGSRLTVL.

Only one count was recorded for this clone. The chain uses TRBV10-3 and TRBJ1-6; no firm D call. The germline V and J ends were trimmed by 1 base and 1 base, with 17 bases remaining between them. The CDR3 consists of 19 residues. Germline CDR1 ENHRY, CDR2 SYGVKD. DNA for the CDR3: TGTGCCATCAGTGAGTACGGGCCTTATGGAAGATCCTATAATTCACCCCTCCACTTT. It codes for CAISEYGPYGRSYNSPLHF.

A single count supports this clone. The chain joins TRBV19 to TRBJ2-1, with TRBD2 matching over 7 bases. Germline loops: CDR1 LNHDA, CDR2 SQIVND (reference sequence). The trim removed 8 bases at V and 0 bases at J, leaving 4 bases unmatched. CDR3 length equals 14 residues. CDR3 amino acids: CASRRESSYNEQFF. In DNA form, the CDR3 reads TGTGCCAGTCGGCGGGAGAGCTCCTACAATGAGCAGTTCTTC.

This chain uses TRBV4-1 with TRBJ2-7; no firm D call. Germline CDR1 reads MGHRA; CDR2 reads YSYEKL. The CDR3 is made up of 13 amino acids. V lost 1 base, J lost 3 bases, and 7 bases lay in between. The CDR3 bases are TGCGCCAGCAGCCAAGCGGTCTACTACGAGCAGTACTTC. Translation: CASSQAVYYEQYF.

V usage is TRBV29-1 and J usage is TRBJ2-3; D is possibly TRBD2 (6 bases). The length of the CDR3 is 11 residues. The V and J ends lost 5 bases and 4 bases respectively, with 7 bases between them. Germline V gene lookup returns CDR1 SQVTM and CDR2 ANQGSEA. DNA of the CDR3: TGCAGCGTTCGGAGGGCAGATACGCAGTATTTT. Its protein product is CSVRRADTQYF.

V is TRBV15 and J is TRBJ2-4; TRBD1 is a possible D gene (6 bases). The CDR3 sequence is 16 residues long. In germline, CDR1 is LNHNV, CDR2 YYDKDF (reference sequence). V was clipped by 2 bases and J by 3 bases, with 14 bases between them. The CDR3, as DNA: TGTGCCACCAGCAGAAGGCAGGGGTTGGGCAAAAACATTCAGTACTTC. Translation: CATSRRQGLGKNIQYF.

CDR3 sequence reads: CASSARLMLFF. Here the CDR3 DNA reads TGTGCCAGCAGTGCACGACTCATGCTGTTCTTC. This chain links TRBV2 with TRBJ2-1; D is undetermined. Germline lookup yields CDR1 SNHLY and CDR2 FYNNEI. Between the trimmed V and J ends, which lost 4 bases and 15 bases, there was a span of 13 bases. The CDR3 runs to 11 residues.

This clone occurred once. The chain links TRBV6-6 to TRBJ2-2; perhaps TRBD2 as D (7 bases). There are 15 residues in the CDR3. CDR1 is MNHNY and CDR2 is SVGAGI in the germline V gene (reference sequence). V lost 7 bases and J lost 6, with 18 bases in between. The CDR3 coding sequence is TGTGCCAGCACCACAGGGAGGGGGATAGCCGGGGAGCTGTTTTTT. As protein: CASTTGRGIAGELFF.

This clone has only one observation. The chain couples TRBV27 to TRBJ2-1; unclear D gene. Looked up from germline, CDR1 is MNHEY and CDR2 is SMNVEV (reference sequence). The CDR3 runs to 14 residues. The V end was cut by 3 bases, the J end by 1 base, with 7 bases between. The CDR3 region has the DNA TGTGCCAGCAGTTTTGGGGATTCCTACAATGAGCAGTTCTTC. Translation gives CASSFGDSYNEQFF.

The sample holds a few counts of this clone. The V gene is TRBV2, the J gene TRBJ1-6; TRBD1 matches 7 bases. Germline loops: CDR1 SNHLY, CDR2 FYNNEI. After removal of 7 bases from V and 9 bases from J, the junction contained 9 bases not matched to a gene. The length of the CDR3 is 14 residues. CDR3 DNA: TGTGCCAGCAACCGGGACAGTTCCATTTCACCCCTCCACTTT. Amino acid sequence: CASNRDSSISPLHF.

Only one count was recorded for this clone. The chain is built from TRBV27 and TRBJ2-7, with TRBD2 matching over 11 bases. From germline, CDR1 is MNHEY and CDR2 SMNVEV (reference sequence). V lost 5 bases and J lost 3; bases outside the gene matches: 9. The length of the CDR3 is 16 residues. The CDR3 loop is CASSGTSGGFLYEQYF. The CDR3 DNA reads TGTGCCAGCAGTGGCACTAGCGGGGGTTTCCTCTACGAGCAGTACTTC.

V usage is TRBV6-5 and J usage is TRBJ1-1, with D hard to call. The CDR3 sequence is 12 residues long. Germline CDR1 reads MNHEY; CDR2 reads SVGAGI. Trimming took off 5 bases at V and 4 bases at J, with 8 bases between the two ends. In nucleotides, the CDR3 is TGTGCCAGCAGTCCCGGTGTCACTGAAGCTTTCTTT. It is translated as CASSPGVTEAFF.

This rearrangement joins TRBV5-6 to TRBJ2-2; D gene ambiguous. V lost 2 bases and J 1 base, leaving 9 bases between the germline ends. In germline, CDR1 is SGHDT, CDR2 YYEEEE. The length of the CDR3 is 15 residues. The CDR3 region has the DNA TGTGCCAGCAGCTTCGGACCGATGAACACCGGGGAGCTGTTTTTT. The encoded protein is CASSFGPMNTGELFF.

This chain uses TRBV28 with TRBJ2-5; D is possibly TRBD1 (6 bases). Germline lookup yields CDR1 MDHEN and CDR2 SYDVKM. Deletions cut 5 bases from V and 6 bases from J, with 16 bases between. There are 14 residues in the CDR3. CDR3 loop: CASSPPKDSQTQYF. In nucleotides, the CDR3 is TGTGCCAGCAGTCCGCCAAAGGACAGTCAGACCCAGTACTTC. Combining the CDR3 with reference TRBV28 and TRBJ2-5 gives the whole variable domain DVKVTQSSRYLVKRTGEKVFLECVQDMDHENMFWYRQDPGLGLRLIYFSYDVKMKEKGDIPEGYSVSREKKERFSLILESASTNQTSMYLCASSPPKDSQTQYFGPGTRLLVL.

V and J are TRBV28 and TRBJ1-6, with D perhaps TRBD1 (6 bases). This CDR3 spans 18 amino acids. Germline-derived CDR1 and CDR2 are MDHEN and SYDVKM. V was trimmed by 5 bases and J by 0 bases, leaving 17 bases between them. The CDR3 region is CASSSRGPLNSYNSPLHF. The CDR3 nucleotides read TGTGCCAGCAGTAGCAGGGGTCCCCTTAACTCCTATAATTCACCCCTCCACTTT.

The gene calls are TRBV9 and TRBJ2-3, with D unclear. From germline, CDR1 is SGDLS and CDR2 YYNGEE. The CDR3 sequence is 15 residues long. V was clipped by 0 bases and J by 4 bases, with 12 bases between them. CDR3 residues: CASSVAGRVADTQYF. For the CDR3, the DNA is TGTGCCAGCAGCGTAGCGGGTCGAGTTGCAGATACGCAGTATTTT.

As concerns this clone: Germline is not matched at one junction end, which may reflect a read error. The chain carries TRBV19 and TRBJ2-7; D not resolved. The germline gives CDR1 LNHDA, CDR2 SQIVND (reference sequence). The CDR3 is 13 residues long. Here the CDR3 reads CASTPRASSEQYF. The CDR3 DNA sequence: TGTGCCAGTACCCCAAGAGCCTCCTCCGAGCAGTACTTC.

The chain employs TRBV27 and TRBJ2-1; TRBD2 matches 14 bases. CDR3 length: 17 residues. Losses at the gene ends were 2 bases for V and 7 bases for J; bases not matched to a gene: 7. CDR1 and CDR2 from the germline V gene are MNHEY and SMNVEV (reference sequence). CDR3 sequence (DNA): TGTGCCAGCAGTTTAGCTTCACGGACTAGCGGGAGGAATGAGCAGTTCTTC. It encodes CASSLASRTSGRNEQFF.

The chain employs TRBV7-9 and TRBJ1-4; TRBD1 matches at 10 bases. V was pared by 4 bases and J by 7 bases, with 3 bases of the junction left unmatched. This CDR3 has 14 amino acids. The germline V gene has CDR1 SEHNR and CDR2 FQNEAQ (reference sequence). CDR3 amino acids: CASSWGQGIEKLFF. The CDR3 DNA sequence: TGTGCCAGCAGCTGGGGACAGGGGATTGAAAAACTGTTTTTT.